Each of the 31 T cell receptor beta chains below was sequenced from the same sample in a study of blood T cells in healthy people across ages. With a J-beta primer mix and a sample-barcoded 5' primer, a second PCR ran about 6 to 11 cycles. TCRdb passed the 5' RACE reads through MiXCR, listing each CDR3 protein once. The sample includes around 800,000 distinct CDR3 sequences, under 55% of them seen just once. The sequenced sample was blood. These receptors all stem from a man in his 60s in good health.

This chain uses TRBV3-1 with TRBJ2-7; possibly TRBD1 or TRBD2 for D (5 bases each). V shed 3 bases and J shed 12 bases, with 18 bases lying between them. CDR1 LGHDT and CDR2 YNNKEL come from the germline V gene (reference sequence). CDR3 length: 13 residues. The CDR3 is CASSQTRQTGWYF. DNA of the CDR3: TGTGCCAGCAGCCAGACCCGACAGACGGGATGGTACTTC.

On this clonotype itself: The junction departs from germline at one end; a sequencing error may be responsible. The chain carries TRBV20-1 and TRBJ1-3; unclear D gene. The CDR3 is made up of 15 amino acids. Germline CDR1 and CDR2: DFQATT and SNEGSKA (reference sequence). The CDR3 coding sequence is TGCAGTGTTAGAAAGGCAAGCACCTTCGGAAACACCATATATTTT. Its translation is CSVRKASTFGNTIYF.

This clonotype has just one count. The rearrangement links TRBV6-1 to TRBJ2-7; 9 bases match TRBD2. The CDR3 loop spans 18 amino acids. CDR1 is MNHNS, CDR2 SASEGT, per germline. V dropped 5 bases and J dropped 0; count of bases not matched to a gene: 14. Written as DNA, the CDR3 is TGTGCCAGCAGTCCCAAGGGTGTGAGCGGGGGGTTCTCCTACGAGCAGTACTTC. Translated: CASSPKGVSGGFSYEQYF.

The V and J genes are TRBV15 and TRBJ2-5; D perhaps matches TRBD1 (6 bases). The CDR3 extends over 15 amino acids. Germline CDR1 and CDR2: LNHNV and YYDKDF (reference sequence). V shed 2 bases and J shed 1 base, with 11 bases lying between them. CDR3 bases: TGTGCCACCAGCAGACGCGACAGGCTCCAAGAGACCCAGTACTTC. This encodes CATSRRDRLQETQYF.

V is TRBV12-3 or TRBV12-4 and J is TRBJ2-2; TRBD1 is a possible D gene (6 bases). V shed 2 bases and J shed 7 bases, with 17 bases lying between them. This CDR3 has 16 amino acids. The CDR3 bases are TGTGCCAGCAGTTTAAGGGACACAAGCGGCGGCGGGGAGCTGTTTTTT. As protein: CASSLRDTSGGGELFF.

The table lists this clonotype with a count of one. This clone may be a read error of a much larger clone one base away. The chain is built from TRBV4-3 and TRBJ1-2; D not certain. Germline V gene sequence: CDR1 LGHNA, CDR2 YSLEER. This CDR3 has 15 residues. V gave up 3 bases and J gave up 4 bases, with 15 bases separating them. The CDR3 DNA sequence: TGCGCCAGCAGCCACGTTGGGCGGAACAGCTATGGCTACACCTTC. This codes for CASSHVGRNSYGYTF.

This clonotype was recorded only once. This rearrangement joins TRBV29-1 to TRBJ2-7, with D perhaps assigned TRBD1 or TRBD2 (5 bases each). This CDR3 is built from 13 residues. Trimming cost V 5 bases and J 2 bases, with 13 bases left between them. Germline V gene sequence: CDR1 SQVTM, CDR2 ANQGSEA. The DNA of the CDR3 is TGCAGCGTTAAATCGGTGGGACCCTACGAGCAGTACTTC. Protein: CSVKSVGPYEQYF.

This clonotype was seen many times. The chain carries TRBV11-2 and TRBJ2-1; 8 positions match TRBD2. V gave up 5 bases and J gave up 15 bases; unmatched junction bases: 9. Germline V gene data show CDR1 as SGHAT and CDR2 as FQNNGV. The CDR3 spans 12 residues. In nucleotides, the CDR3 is TGTGCCAGCAGCCCGGCCGGGACTAGTGCGTTCTTC. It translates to CASSPAGTSAFF. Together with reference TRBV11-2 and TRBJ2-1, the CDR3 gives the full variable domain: EAGVAQSPRYKIIEKRQSVAFWCNPISGHATLYWYQQILGQGPKLLIQFQNNGVVDDSQLPKDRFSAERLKGVDSTLKIQPAKLEDSAVYLCASSPAGTSAFFGPGTRLTVL.

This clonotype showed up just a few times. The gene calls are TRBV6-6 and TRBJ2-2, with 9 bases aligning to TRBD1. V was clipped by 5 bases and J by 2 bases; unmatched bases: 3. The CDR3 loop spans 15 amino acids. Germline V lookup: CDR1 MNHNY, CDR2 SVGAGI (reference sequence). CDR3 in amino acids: CASSLTGGNTGELFF. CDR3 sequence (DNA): TGTGCCAGCAGTCTCACAGGGGGCAACACCGGGGAGCTGTTTTTT.

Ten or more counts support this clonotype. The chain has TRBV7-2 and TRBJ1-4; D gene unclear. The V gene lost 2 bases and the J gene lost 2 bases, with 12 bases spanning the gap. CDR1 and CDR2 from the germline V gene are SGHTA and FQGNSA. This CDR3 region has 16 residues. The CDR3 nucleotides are TGTGCCAGCAGCTTACTCTCGACAAGGACTAATGAAAAACTGTTTTTT. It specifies CASSLLSTRTNEKLFF.

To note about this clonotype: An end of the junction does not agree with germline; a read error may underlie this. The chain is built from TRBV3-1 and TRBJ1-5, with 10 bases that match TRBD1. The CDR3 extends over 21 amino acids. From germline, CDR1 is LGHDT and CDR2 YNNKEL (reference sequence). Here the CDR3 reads CASSPSPGTGAERDSNRPQHF. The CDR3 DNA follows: TGTGCCAGCAGCCCCTCACCCGGGACAGGGGCCGAACGCGATAGCAATCGGCCCCAGCATTTT.

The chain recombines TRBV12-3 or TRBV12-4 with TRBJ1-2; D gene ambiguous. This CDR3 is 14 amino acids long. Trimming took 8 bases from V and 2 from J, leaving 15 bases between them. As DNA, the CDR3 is TGTGCCAGCCCCTTGGCCAGACTGAACTATGGCTACACCTTC. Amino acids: CASPLARLNYGYTF.

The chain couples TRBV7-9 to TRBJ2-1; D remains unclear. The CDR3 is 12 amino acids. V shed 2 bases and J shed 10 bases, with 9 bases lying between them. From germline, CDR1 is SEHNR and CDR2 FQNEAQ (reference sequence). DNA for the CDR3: TGTGCCAGCAGCTTACAGGCCTACGAGCAGTTCTTC. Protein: CASSLQAYEQFF. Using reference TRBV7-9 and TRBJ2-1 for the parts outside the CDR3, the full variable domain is DTGVSQNPRHKITKRGQNVTFRCDPISEHNRLYWYRQTLGQGPEFLTYFQNEAQLEKSRLLSDRFSAERPKGSFSTLEIQRTEQGDSAMYLCASSLQAYEQFFGPGTRLTVL.

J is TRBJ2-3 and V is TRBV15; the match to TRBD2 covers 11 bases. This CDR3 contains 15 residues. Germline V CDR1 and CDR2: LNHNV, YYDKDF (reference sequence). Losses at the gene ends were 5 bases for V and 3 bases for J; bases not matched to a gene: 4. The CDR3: CATSRTSGGTDTQYF. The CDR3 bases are TGTGCCACCAGCCGAACTAGCGGGGGAACAGATACGCAGTATTTT.

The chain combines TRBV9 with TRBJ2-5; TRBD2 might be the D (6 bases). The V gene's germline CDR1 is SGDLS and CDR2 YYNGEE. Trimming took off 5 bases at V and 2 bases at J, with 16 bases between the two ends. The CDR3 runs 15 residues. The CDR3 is CASSPLRGRQETQYF. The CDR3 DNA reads TGTGCCAGCAGTCCTCTGCGGGGCCGGCAAGAGACCCAGTACTTC.

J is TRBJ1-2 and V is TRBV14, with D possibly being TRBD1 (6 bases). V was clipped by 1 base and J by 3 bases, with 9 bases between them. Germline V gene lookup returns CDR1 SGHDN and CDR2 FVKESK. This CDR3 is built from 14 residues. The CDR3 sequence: CASSQADRYYGYTF. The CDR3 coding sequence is TGTGCCAGCAGCCAAGCGGACAGATACTATGGCTACACCTTC.

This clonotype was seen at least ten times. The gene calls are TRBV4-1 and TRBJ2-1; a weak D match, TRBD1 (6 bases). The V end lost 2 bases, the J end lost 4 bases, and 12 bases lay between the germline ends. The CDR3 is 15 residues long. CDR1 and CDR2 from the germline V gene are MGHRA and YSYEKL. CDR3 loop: CASSQSQGTYNEQFF. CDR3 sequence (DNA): TGCGCCAGCAGCCAAAGCCAGGGGACATACAATGAGCAGTTCTTC.

CDR3 bases: TGTGCCAGCACCCCCTCCCGACAGGTTAATTCACCCCTCCACTTT. It codes for CASTPSRQVNSPLHF. The chain joins TRBV12-3 or TRBV12-4 to TRBJ1-6; weak D call: TRBD1 (6 bases). CDR3 size: 15 residues. The V and J ends lost 7 bases and 6 bases respectively, with 16 bases between them.

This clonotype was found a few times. As DNA, the CDR3 is TGTGCCAGCAGTTACGGAATCGGAGGGACCCAGTACTTC. Residues: CASSYGIGGTQYF. The chain recombines TRBV6-6 with TRBJ2-5, with TRBD2 as a possible D gene (5 bases). There are 13 residues in the CDR3. The V end lost 2 bases, the J end lost 7 bases, and 11 bases lay between the germline ends. Per germline, CDR1 MNHNY and CDR2 SVGAGI (reference sequence).

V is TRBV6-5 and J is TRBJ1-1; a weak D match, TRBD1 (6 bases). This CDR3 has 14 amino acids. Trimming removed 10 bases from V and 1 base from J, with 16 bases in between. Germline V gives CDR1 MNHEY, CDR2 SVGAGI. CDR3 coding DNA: TGTGCCACCGGGCGGCAGGGGACGAACACTGAAGCTTTCTTT. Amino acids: CATGRQGTNTEAFF.

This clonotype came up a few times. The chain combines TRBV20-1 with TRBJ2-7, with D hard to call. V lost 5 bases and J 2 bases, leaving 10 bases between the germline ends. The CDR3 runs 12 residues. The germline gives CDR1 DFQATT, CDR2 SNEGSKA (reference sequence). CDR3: CSAGLVPYEQYF. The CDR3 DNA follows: TGCAGTGCTGGGCTAGTCCCCTACGAGCAGTACTTC.

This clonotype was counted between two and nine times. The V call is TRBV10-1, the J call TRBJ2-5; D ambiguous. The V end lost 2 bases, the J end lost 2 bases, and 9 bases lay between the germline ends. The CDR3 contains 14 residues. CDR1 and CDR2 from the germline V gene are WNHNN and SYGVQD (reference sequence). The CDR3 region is CASSELRYQETQYF. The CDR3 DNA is TGCGCCAGCAGTGAGCTCCGGTATCAAGAGACCCAGTACTTC.

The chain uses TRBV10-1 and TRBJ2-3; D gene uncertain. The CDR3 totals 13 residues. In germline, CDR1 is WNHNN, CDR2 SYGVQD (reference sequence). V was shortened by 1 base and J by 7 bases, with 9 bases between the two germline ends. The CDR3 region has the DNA TGCGCCAGCAGTGAGTGGGTAGGAAATACGCAGTATTTT. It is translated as CASSEWVGNTQYF.

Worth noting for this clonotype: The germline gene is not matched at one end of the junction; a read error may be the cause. The CDR3 region is CVSSPGLAGGQYEQYF. The DNA for the CDR3 is TGTGTCAGCAGCCCAGGACTAGCGGGGGGGCAATACGAGCAGTACTTC. The chain joins TRBV7-2 to TRBJ2-4; 15 bases agree with TRBD2. The DNA end is a closer match to TRBJ2-7, so the J assignment may be wrong. Germline CDR1 reads SGHTA; CDR2 reads FQGNSA. The CDR3 sequence is 16 residues long.

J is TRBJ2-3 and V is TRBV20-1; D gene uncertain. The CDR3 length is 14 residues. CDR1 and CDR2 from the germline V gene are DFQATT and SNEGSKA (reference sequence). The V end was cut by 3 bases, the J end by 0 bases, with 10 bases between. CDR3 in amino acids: CSARPLISTDTQYF. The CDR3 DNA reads TGCAGTGCTAGGCCCCTAATTAGCACAGATACGCAGTATTTT.

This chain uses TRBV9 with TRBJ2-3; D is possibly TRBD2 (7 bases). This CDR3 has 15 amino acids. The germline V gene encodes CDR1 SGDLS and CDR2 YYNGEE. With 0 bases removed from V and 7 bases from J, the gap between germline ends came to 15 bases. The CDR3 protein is CASSVEGGAGNTQYF. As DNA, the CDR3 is TGTGCCAGCAGCGTAGAGGGGGGGGCCGGGAATACGCAGTATTTT.

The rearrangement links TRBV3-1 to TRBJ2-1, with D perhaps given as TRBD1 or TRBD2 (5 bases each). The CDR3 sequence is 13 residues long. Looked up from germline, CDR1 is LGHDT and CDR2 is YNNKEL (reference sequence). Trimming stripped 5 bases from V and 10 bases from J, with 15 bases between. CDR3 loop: CASSTGLPGEQFF. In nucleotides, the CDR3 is TGTGCCAGCAGCACCGGACTGCCAGGGGAGCAGTTCTTC.

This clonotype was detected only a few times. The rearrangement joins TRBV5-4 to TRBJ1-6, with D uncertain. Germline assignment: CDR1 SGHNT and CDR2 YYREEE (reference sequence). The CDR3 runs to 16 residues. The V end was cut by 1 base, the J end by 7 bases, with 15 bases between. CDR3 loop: CASSLSPGPSNSPLHF. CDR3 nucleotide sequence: TGTGCCAGCAGCTTGTCCCCTGGGCCGTCGAATTCACCCCTCCACTTT.

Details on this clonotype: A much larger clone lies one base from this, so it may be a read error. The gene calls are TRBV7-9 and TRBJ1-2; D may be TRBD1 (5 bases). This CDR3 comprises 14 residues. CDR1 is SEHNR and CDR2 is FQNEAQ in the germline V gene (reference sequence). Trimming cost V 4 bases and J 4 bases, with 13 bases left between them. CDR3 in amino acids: CASSSDSPSYGYTF. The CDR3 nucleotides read TGTGCCAGCAGCTCTGACAGCCCATCCTATGGCTACACCTTC.

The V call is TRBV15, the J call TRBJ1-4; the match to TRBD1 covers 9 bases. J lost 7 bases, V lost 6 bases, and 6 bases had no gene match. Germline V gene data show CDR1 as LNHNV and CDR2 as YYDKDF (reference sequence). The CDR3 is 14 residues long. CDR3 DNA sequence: TGTGCCACCAGGACGACAGGGGGGTTTGAAAAACTGTTTTTT. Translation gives CATRTTGGFEKLFF.

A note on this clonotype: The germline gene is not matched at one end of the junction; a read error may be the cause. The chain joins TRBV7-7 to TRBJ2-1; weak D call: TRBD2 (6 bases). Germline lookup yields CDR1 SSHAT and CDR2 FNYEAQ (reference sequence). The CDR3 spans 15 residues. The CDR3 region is CACSLVPGGANEQFF. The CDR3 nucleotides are TGTGCCTGCAGCTTAGTGCCAGGAGGGGCCAATGAGCAGTTCTTC.